Below, one T cell receptor (beta chain) is given with its context. Its recognized antigen is unknown. Sequence at one end of the junction differs from germline and may be a read error. The data were taken from a study of blood T cell repertoires in COVID-19 (dated by TCRdb to between 2020 and 2021). With respect to the entire study: The collaborator samples originated in the United States, Italy and Spain and spanned the acute and convalescent phases of COVID-19. The material from the prospective study consisted of cDNA or gDNA derived from T cells, B-cell-depleted T cells, or PBMCs. The dataset comprised deeply sampled blood TCRbeta repertoires from subjects exposed to, actively infected with, or recovered from COVID-19. A freely available public database, intended as a resource for researchers studying the immune response to SARS-CoV-2, is where the repertoires were released. The samples were drawn from two sources: the first 160 participants of the ongoing ImmuneRACE study, and 950 to 1,500 subjects contributed by 6 global collaborators. Sample metadata almost always included a de-identified subject ID, COVID-19 status, age in years and sex. HLA class I and class II types, where available, came from metadata supplied by the sample provider rather than from assay-based typing.

CDR1 and CDR2 were assigned from the germline V gene (reference sequence) as SSHAT and FNYEAQ. The CDR3 covers 13 residues, taking in both the cysteine and the phenylalanine. Here the CDR3 DNA is all that survives: 39 bases in frame from base 1. Each collaborating institution followed its own protocols to collect whole blood in K2EDTA tubes. For TCRbeta analysis, collaborator samples were shipped as frozen whole blood, as isolated PBMCs, or as DNA extracted from either sample type. TCRbeta CDR3 regions were amplified from genomic DNA by means of the immunoSEQ Assay, a bias-controlled multiplex PCR. The paper's processing steps were these. The number of nucleated cells in each sample was estimated by amplification of reference gene primers within the assay. Sequence reads were collapsed and filtered to measure the absolute abundance of every unique TCRbeta CDR3 rearrangement. For each sample, productive Simpson clonality was calculated as the square root of Simpson's diversity index across productive rearrangements. TCRdb retrieved this table from immuneACCESS and kept in-frame rearrangements only. Not all clones are present; in checked studies, unresolved V genes account for under half, and no reason is known for the remainder. From that table come the V and J calls and clone size; the DNA was used to work out D and trimming. Within this sample are approximately 10,000 clones, with approximately 86% of them counted one time only. More than 6% of the sample is in the top ten clones.

Study-level results and caveats: The quantity of clinical and demographic metadata differed by source and by participant and was supplied without curation.

The rearrangement joined TRBV7-7 to TRBJ2-1; perhaps TRBD2 is the D gene, with 5 bases matching. Material: peripheral blood. The TCR comes from a human donor with active COVID-19. The donor label of this sample is uncertain. The CDR3 reads CASSLEAGNEQFF. The nucleotide sequence reads as follows: TGTGCTAGCAGCTTAGAGGCGGGCAATGAGCAGTTCTTC.